This T cell receptor (beta chain) was sequenced during a study of vaccination and CD4 T cells after COVID-19. Study-level results: Spike mono-reactivity applied to 304 of 307 vaccine-specific clones detected in convalescent patients.

CD4+ T cells that had been cultured provided DNA sequenced with the Oncomine TCR Beta short-read assay. TCRdb used MiXCR to reprocess the PCR reads, holding one entry per CDR3 protein. The sample carries under 20,000 distinct CDR3 sequences, around 52% recorded once. The treatment: approximately nine-day PBMC culture with coronavirus spike peptide pools or control peptides (ViraFEST assay). The CDR3 is made up of 12 amino acids. V was clipped by 4 bases and J by 5 bases, with 8 bases between them. The V gene's germline CDR1 is MNHNS and CDR2 SASEGT. This clonotype has just a few counts. Its antigen is unknown.

The genes are TRBV6-1 and TRBJ1-1; no clear D. The clonotype comes from a human donor who had recovered from COVID-19. Sequences were obtained from CD4+ T cells from blood, cultured in vitro. The CDR3 DNA follows: TGTGCCAGCAGTGGGACTGGTACTGAAGCTTTCTTT. Amino acids: CASSGTGTEAFF.